The 15 T cell receptor beta chains listed next were all sequenced from one sample in a study of T-cell reconstitution after alpha-beta-depleted transplantation in children. Unique molecular identifiers featured in how the TCRbeta library was prepared. Using its own MiXCR run on the PCR reads, TCRdb lists one record per CDR3 protein. The sample contains some 390,000 distinct CDR3 sequences, approximately 20% of which appear only once. This material consisted of PBMCs from the stem cell graft donor, taken from the stem cell graft. The receptor set was obtained from a human donor who donated a stem cell graft to a child with acute myeloid leukemia.

This clonotype was found a few times. This chain joins TRBV20-1 and TRBJ2-3, with 8 positions matching TRBD2. In germline, CDR1 is DFQATT, CDR2 SNEGSKA (reference sequence). The V gene end was trimmed by 5 bases and the J gene end by 0 bases; junction bases not matched to a gene: 7. The length of the CDR3 is 15 residues. This CDR3 is CSAPVTGGSTDTQYF. The CDR3, as DNA: TGCAGTGCTCCCGTAACGGGAGGGAGCACAGATACGCAGTATTTT.

This clonotype was observed a few times. V is TRBV5-1 and J is TRBJ2-1; D is unclear. The germline V gene encodes CDR1 SGHRS and CDR2 YFSETQ. V was pared by 4 bases and J by 10 bases, with 18 bases between. This CDR3 is 14 amino acids long. The CDR3 spells CASSPFMEQSEQFF. The CDR3 DNA is TGCGCCAGCAGCCCATTTATGGAGCAGTCCGAGCAGTTCTTC.

The chain uses TRBV27 and TRBJ2-7; D call uncertain. Germline values: CDR1 MNHEY, CDR2 SMNVEV (reference sequence). The CDR3 has 13 amino acids. Trimming shortened V by 5 bases and J by 5 bases, and 13 bases separated the two germline ends. CDR3: CASSPSFLDEQYF. The CDR3 coding sequence is TGTGCCAGCAGTCCCTCCTTCCTGGACGAGCAGTACTTC.

In this sample, this clonotype turned up many times. The chain is built from TRBV12-3 or TRBV12-4 and TRBJ2-7; TRBD2 is a possible D gene (6 bases). The V end lost 3 bases, the J end lost 7 bases, and 16 bases lay between the germline ends. The CDR3 has 14 amino acids. The DNA for the CDR3 is TGTGCCAGCAGTTTGCGGGGCCAATTAAGGGAGCAGTACTTC. The encoded protein is CASSLRGQLREQYF.

This clonotype was observed many times. V is TRBV6-1 and J is TRBJ2-7, with 9 bases fitting TRBD1. The V gene's germline CDR1 is MNHNS and CDR2 SASEGT. CDR3 length: 13 amino acids. V dropped 6 bases and J dropped 2; count of bases not matched to a gene: 2. The DNA of the CDR3 is TGTGCCAGCAGACAGGGGGCAACCTACGAGCAGTACTTC. This codes for CASRQGATYEQYF.

The table lists this clonotype with a few counts. This chain joins TRBV6-1 and TRBJ1-1; 7 bases align to TRBD1. Germline CDR1 is MNHNS and CDR2 is SASEGT. This CDR3 contains 14 residues. With 6 bases clipped from V and 8 bases from J, the junction kept 12 bases outside the gene matches. Here the CDR3 DNA reads TGTGCCAGCAGGGACAGGAGAAGGTTAGACGAAGCTTTCTTT. Translated, it gives CASRDRRRLDEAFF.

This rearrangement joins TRBV19 to TRBJ2-3; perhaps D is TRBD1 or TRBD2 (6 bases each). The length of the CDR3 is 15 residues. The germline V gene has CDR1 LNHDA and CDR2 SQIVND (reference sequence). With 4 bases removed from V and 6 bases from J, the gap between germline ends came to 17 bases. The DNA for the CDR3 is TGTGCCAGTAGTACAGCCGGAGGGGGTTCGGATACGCAGTATTTT. This codes for CASSTAGGGSDTQYF.

Ten or more counts support this clonotype. Here the CDR3 reads CASSPRTGPYEQYF. CDR3 sequence (DNA): TGTGCCAGCAGTCCGAGGACAGGGCCCTACGAGCAGTACTTC. The V call is TRBV7-2, the J call TRBJ2-7; TRBD1 matches 8 bases. The CDR3 covers 14 residues. CDR1 is SGHTA and CDR2 is FQGNSA in the germline V gene. V dropped 6 bases and J dropped 2; count of bases not matched to a gene: 6.

This rearrangement joins TRBV29-1 to TRBJ2-7; the D is unclear. In germline, CDR1 is SQVTM, CDR2 ANQGSEA. The CDR3 consists of 12 residues. The V gene lost 5 bases and the J gene lost 3 bases, with 11 bases spanning the gap. This CDR3 reads CSVSLRGYEQYF. CDR3 nucleotide sequence: TGCAGCGTTTCCCTACGCGGCTACGAGCAGTACTTC.

This clonotype was seen ten or more times. This chain's CDR3 is CAVPARADTEAFF. DNA of the CDR3: TGTGCCGTCCCGGCTAGGGCGGACACTGAAGCTTTCTTT. The chain carries TRBV28 and TRBJ1-1; D unclear. The CDR3 is made up of 13 amino acids. The V end lost 11 bases, the J end lost 3 bases, and 16 bases lay between the germline ends. Germline V gene sequence: CDR1 MDHEN, CDR2 SYDVKM.

This clonotype has only one observation. This chain uses TRBV12-3 or TRBV12-4 with TRBJ2-3, with unresolved D. This CDR3 is 16 amino acids long. V gave up 6 bases and J gave up 2 bases, with 18 bases separating them. CDR3 bases: TGTGCCAGCAGCCCCGACCAGACACCACACACAGATACGCAGTATTTT. Its protein is CASSPDQTPHTDTQYF.

This clonotype has a handful of counts. The V call is TRBV6-2 or TRBV6-3, the J call TRBJ2-3; D gene uncertain. CDR1 and CDR2 (germline): MNHEY, SVGEGT. The CDR3 spans 15 residues. The ends were cut back, 0 bases at V and 2 bases at J, with 9 bases in the middle. The CDR3 region is CASSYSMETTDTQYF. Here the CDR3 DNA reads TGTGCCAGCAGTTACTCGATGGAAACCACAGATACGCAGTATTTT.

The CDR3 spells CSALGLSYNEQFF. The DNA for the CDR3 is TGCAGTGCGCTGGGACTTTCCTACAATGAGCAGTTCTTC. The V call is TRBV20-1, the J call TRBJ2-1, with a possible D match to TRBD2 (6 bases). CDR1 DFQATT and CDR2 SNEGSKA come from the germline V gene (reference sequence). The CDR3 is 13 amino acids. V was shortened by 6 bases and J by 1 base, with 10 bases between the two germline ends.

This rearrangement joins TRBV20-1 to TRBJ2-2; weak D call: TRBD1 (6 bases). Germline V gene sequence: CDR1 DFQATT, CDR2 SNEGSKA (reference sequence). The CDR3 runs 15 residues. The ends were cut back, 3 bases at V and 3 bases at J, with 14 bases in the middle. The CDR3 region has the DNA TGCAGTGCTAGTGTCCTCAGGGGATACACCGGGGAGCTGTTTTTT. As protein: CSASVLRGYTGELFF.

This clonotype turned up a few times. The chain uses TRBV10-3 and TRBJ2-3; TRBD2 aligns across 13 bases. The V segment lost 2 bases and the J segment 0 bases; nucleotides outside the gene matches: 8. The CDR3 has 19 residues. Germline V gives CDR1 ENHRY, CDR2 SYGVKD. CDR3 sequence reads: CAISETLLAGGASTDTQYF. Here the CDR3 DNA reads TGTGCCATCAGTGAGACCCTACTAGCGGGAGGGGCTAGCACAGATACGCAGTATTTT.